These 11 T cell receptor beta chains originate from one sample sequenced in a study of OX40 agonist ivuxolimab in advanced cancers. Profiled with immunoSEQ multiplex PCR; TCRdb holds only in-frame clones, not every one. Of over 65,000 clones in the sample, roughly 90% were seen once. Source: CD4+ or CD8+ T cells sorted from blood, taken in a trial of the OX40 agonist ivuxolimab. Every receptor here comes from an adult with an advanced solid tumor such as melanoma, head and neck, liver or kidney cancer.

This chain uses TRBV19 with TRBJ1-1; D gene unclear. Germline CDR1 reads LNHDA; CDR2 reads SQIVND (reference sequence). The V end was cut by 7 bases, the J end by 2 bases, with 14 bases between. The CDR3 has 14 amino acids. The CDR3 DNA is TGTGCCAGTAAACCTTCTGACCGAAACACTGAAGCTTTCTTT. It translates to CASKPSDRNTEAFF.

The chain's CDR3 is CASSQVRESTDTQYF. The CDR3 DNA sequence: TGCGCCAGCAGCCAAGTCCGGGAGAGCACAGATACGCAGTATTTT. This chain uses TRBV4-1 with TRBJ2-3; D may be TRBD2 (6 bases). CDR3 size: 15 residues. With 1 base removed from V and 0 bases from J, the gap between germline ends came to 8 bases. Germline V gene lookup returns CDR1 MGHRA and CDR2 YSYEKL.

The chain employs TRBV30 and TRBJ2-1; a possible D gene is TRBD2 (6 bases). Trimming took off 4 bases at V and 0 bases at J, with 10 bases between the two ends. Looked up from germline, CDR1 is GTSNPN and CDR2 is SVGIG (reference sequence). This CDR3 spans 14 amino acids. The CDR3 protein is CAWNRGDSYNEQFF. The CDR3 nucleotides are TGTGCCTGGAATCGCGGGGACTCCTACAATGAGCAGTTCTTC.

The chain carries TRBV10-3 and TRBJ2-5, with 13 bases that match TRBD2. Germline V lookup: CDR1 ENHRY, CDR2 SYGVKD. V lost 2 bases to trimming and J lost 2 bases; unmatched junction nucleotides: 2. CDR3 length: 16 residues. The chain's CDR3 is CAISEGLAGAQETQYF. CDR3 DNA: TGTGCCATCAGTGAGGGACTAGCGGGGGCACAAGAGACCCAGTACTTC.

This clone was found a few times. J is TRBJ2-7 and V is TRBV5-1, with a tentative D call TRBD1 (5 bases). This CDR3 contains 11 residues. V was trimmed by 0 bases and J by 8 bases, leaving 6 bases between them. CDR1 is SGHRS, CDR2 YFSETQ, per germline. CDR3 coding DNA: TGCGCCAGCAGCTTGGACAGGCAGCAGTACTTC. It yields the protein CASSLDRQQYF.

CDR3 loop: CASSLRWASTTGELFF. The CDR3 region has the DNA TGTGCCAGCAGCCTCCGTTGGGCGTCTACCACCGGGGAGCTGTTTTTT. V is TRBV9 and J is TRBJ2-2; D is ambiguous. The V and J ends lost 4 bases and 4 bases respectively, with 17 bases between them. This CDR3 comprises 16 residues. Germline V CDR1 and CDR2: SGDLS, YYNGEE.

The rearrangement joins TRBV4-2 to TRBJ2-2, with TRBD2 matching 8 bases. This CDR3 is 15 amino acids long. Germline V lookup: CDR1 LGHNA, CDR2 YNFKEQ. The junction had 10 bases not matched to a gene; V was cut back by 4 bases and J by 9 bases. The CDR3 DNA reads TGTGCCAGCAGCCCAAGTTCGAGCGGGAGTAGGGAGCTGTTTTTT. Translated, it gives CASSPSSSGSRELFF.

The CDR3 is CASSLPTGTGGSGYTF. The CDR3 DNA follows: TGTGCCAGCAGTTTACCCACCGGGACAGGGGGCTCTGGCTACACCTTC. The chain links TRBV28 to TRBJ1-2; 12 bases are shared with TRBD1. J gave up 7 bases and V 2 bases, and 8 bases lay outside the gene matches. The CDR3 is 16 amino acids. Per germline, CDR1 MDHEN and CDR2 SYDVKM.

CDR3 loop: CASSQQGNEKLFF. The CDR3, as DNA: TGTGCCAGCAGCCAACAGGGGAATGAAAAACTGTTTTTT. The chain uses TRBV4-2 and TRBJ1-4; maybe TRBD1 (6 bases). Germline lookup yields CDR1 LGHNA and CDR2 YNFKEQ. The CDR3 runs to 13 residues. V was pared by 2 bases and J by 5 bases, with 6 bases between.

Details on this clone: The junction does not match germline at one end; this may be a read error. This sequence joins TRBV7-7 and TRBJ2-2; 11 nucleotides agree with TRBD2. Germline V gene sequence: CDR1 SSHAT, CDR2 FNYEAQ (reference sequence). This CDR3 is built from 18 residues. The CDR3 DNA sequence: TGTGCTAGCAGCCCGCTTAGCGGGAGGGCTTCGAACACCGGGGAGCTGTTTTTT. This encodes CASSPLSGRASNTGELFF.

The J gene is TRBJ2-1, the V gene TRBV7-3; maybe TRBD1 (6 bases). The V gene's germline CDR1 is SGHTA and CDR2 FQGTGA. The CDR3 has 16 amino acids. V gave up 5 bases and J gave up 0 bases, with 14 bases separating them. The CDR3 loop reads CASSPWGLSSYNEQFF. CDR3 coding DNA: TGTGCCAGCAGCCCTTGGGGGCTCAGCTCCTACAATGAGCAGTTCTTC.